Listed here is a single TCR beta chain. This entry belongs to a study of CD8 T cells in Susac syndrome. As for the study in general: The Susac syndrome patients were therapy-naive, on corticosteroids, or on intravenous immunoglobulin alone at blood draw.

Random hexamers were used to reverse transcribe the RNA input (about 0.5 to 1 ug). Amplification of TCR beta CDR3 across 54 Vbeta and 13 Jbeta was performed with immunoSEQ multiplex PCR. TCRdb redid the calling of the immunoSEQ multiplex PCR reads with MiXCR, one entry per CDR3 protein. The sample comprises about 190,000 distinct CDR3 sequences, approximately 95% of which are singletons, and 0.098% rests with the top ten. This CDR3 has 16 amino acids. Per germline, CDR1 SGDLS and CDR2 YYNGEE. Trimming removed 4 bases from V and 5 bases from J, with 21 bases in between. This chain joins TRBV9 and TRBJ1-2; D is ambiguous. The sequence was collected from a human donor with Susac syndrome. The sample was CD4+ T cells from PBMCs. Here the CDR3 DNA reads TGTGCCAGCAGCCCGCTTGGTCCAAGACCGGGTTATGGCTACACCTTC. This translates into CASSPLGPRPGYGYTF.